This TCR beta chain was profiled in a study of cytomegalovirus exposure and HLA in healthy donors. Study in general: Early released data had tens of millions of unique TCRs, all coming from HLA-typed donors. Findings and caveats of the study: In most subjects, TCR beta sequences reportedly gave accurate predictions of HLA-A and HLA-B alleles.

The PCR made use of 60 Vbeta and 13 Jbeta primers. Profiling relied on immunoSEQ multiplex PCR, and the TCRdb table lists in-frame clones only, not all of them. This sample yields 150,000 or so clones, of which about two thirds are seen a single time; 2.1% belongs to the top ten. The sample holds one count of this clone. Its antigen is unknown. This CDR3 has 16 amino acids. Trimming pared 4 bases from V and 1 base from J, leaving 16 bases between. Germline CDR1 is SEHNR and CDR2 is FQNEAQ (reference sequence). The sequenced sample was PBMCs. This sequence was found in a woman aged 60 to 75 in good health and CMV-seropositive. The chain employs TRBV7-9 and TRBJ1-1; a possible D gene is TRBD1 (6 bases). This CDR3 is CASSSLSGRGNTEAFF. The CDR3 DNA follows: TGTGCCAGCAGCTCCCTATCGGGCAGGGGGAACACTGAAGCTTTCTTT.